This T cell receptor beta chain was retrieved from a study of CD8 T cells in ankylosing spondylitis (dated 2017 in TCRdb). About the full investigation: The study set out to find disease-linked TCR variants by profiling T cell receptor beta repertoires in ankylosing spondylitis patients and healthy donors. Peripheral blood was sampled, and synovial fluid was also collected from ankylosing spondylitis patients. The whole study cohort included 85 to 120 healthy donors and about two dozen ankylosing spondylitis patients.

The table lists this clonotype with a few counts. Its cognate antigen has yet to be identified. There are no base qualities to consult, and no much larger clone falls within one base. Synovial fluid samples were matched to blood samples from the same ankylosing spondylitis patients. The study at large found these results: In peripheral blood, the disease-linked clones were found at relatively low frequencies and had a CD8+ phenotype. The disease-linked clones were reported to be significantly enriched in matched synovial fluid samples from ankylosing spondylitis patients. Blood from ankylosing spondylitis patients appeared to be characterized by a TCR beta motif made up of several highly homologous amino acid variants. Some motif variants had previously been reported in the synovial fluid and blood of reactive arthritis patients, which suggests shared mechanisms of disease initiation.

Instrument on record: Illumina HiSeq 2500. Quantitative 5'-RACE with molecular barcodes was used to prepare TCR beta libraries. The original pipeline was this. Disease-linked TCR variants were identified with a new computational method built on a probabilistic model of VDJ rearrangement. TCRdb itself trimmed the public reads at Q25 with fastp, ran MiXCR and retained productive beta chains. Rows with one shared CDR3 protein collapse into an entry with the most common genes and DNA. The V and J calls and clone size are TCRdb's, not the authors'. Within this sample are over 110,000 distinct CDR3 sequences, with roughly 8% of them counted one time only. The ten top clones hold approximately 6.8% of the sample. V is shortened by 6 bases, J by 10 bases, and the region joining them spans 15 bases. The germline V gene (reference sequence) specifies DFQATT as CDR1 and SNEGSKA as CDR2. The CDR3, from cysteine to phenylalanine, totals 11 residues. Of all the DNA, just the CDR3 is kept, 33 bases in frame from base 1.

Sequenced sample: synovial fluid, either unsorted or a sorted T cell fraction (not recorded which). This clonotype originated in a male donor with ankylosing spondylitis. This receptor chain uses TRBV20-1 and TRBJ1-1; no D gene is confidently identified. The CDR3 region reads CSATRAEGAFF. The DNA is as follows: TGCAGTGCCACACGGGCGGAGGGAGCTTTCTTT.